This T cell receptor (beta chain) is from a study of OX40 agonist ivuxolimab in advanced cancers. In the study overall: Ivuxolimab was delivered to patients intravenously every 2 weeks at doses spanning 0.01 to 10 mg/kg.

Method: immunoSEQ multiplex PCR; TCRdb's copy keeps in-frame clones and lacks some. Among roughly 64,000 clones listed, about four fifths were seen once. This CDR3 has 14 amino acids. CDR1 and CDR2 (germline): SGDLS, YYNGEE. With 0 bases clipped from V and 10 bases from J, the junction kept 6 bases outside the gene matches. Material: CD4+ or CD8+ T cells sorted from blood, obtained in a trial of the OX40 agonist ivuxolimab. The TCR comes from an adult with an advanced solid tumor such as melanoma, head and neck, liver or kidney cancer. V usage is TRBV9 and J usage is TRBJ2-1; 8 positions match TRBD1. The CDR3 is CASSVGTGREEQFF. The DNA of the CDR3 is TGTGCCAGCAGCGTAGGGACAGGGCGGGAAGAGCAGTTCTTC. Variable domain in full (rest from reference TRBV9 and TRBJ2-1): DSGVTQTPKHLITATGQRVTLRCSPRSGDLSVYWYQQSLDQGLQFLIQYYNGEERAKGNILERFSAQQFPDLHSELNLSSLELGDSALYFCASSVGTGREEQFFGPGTRLTVL.